What follows describes a single T cell receptor (beta chain). Its target is not known. Trimming took 5 bases from V and 7 from J; bases not matched to a gene: 12. The CDR3 is 16 amino acids. Germline V lookup: CDR1 SGHAT, CDR2 FQDESV (reference sequence). The CDR3 regions of TCR beta were amplified from RNA transcripts. The primer set for the first-round RT-PCR of the TCR CDR3 was HTBI. TCRdb recomputed calls from the multiplex PCR reads with MiXCR, one row per CDR3 protein. The data show roughly 240,000 distinct CDR3 sequences, roughly 17% seen once. Disease duration was under 3 months in the ophthalmopathy patients, who also had a Clinical Activity Score of at least 3 and a NOSPECS grade of at least 4. These data belong to a study of T cells in Graves' hyperthyroidism and ophthalmopathy. Whole-study results and caveats: Most thyroid clonotypes expanded above 0.001 appeared in blood too.

The receptor comes from a woman younger than 30 with Graves' ophthalmopathy. J is TRBJ2-1 and V is TRBV11-1, with 9 positions matching TRBD1. The material sequenced was blood. DNA for the CDR3: TGTGCCAGCAGCCCCCTGGGACAGGGAGGTCGGAATGAGCAGTTCTTC. It yields the protein CASSPLGQGGRNEQFF.